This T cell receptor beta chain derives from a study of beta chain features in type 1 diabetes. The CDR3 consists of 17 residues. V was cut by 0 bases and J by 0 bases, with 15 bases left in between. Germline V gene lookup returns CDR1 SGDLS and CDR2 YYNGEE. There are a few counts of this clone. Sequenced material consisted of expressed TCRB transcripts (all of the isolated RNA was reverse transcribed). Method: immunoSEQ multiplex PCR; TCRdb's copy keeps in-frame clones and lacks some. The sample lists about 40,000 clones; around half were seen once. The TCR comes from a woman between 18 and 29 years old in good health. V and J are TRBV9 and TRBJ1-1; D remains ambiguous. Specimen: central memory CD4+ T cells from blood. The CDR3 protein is CASSVVGGGQLNTEAFF. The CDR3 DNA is TGTGCCAGCAGCGTAGTAGGAGGTGGTCAGTTGAACACTGAAGCTTTCTTT.